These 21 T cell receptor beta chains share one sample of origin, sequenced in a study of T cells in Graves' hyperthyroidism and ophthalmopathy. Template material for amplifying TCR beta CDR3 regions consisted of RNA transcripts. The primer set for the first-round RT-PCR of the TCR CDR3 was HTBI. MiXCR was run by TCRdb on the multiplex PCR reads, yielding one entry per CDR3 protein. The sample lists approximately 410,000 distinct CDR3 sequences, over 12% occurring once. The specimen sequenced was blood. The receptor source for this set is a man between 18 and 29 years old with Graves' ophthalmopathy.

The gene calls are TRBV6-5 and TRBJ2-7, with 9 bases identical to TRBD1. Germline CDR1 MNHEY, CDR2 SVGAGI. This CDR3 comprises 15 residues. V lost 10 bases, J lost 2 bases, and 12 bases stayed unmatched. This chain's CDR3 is CAIKGGTGLAYEQYF. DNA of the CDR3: TGTGCCATAAAGGGCGGGACAGGGCTTGCCTACGAGCAGTACTTC.

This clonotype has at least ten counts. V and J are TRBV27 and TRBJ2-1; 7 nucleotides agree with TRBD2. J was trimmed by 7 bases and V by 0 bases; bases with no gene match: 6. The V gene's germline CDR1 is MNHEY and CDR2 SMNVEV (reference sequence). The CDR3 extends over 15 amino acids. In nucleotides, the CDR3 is TGTGCCAGCAGTTTATCGGGAGGGCCTGTAAATGAGCAGTTCTTC. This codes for CASSLSGGPVNEQFF.

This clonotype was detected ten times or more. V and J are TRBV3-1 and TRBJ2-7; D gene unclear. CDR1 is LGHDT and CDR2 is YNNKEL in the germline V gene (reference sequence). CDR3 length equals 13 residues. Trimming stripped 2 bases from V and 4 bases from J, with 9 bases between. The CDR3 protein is CASSQMFFYEQYF. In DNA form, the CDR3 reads TGTGCCAGCAGCCAAATGTTCTTTTACGAGCAGTACTTC.

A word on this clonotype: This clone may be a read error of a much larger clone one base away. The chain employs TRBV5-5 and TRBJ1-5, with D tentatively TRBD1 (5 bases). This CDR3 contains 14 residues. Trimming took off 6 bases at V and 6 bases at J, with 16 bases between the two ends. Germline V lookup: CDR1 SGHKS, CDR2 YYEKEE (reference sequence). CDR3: CASISPGLGQPQHF. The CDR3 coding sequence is TGTGCCAGCATCTCCCCAGGGCTGGGTCAGCCCCAGCATTTT.

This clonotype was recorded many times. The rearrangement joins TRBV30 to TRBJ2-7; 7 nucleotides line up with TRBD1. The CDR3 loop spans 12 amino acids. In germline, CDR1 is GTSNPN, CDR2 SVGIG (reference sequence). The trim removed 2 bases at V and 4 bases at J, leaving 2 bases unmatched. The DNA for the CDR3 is TGTGCCTGGAGTCTCAGGGGGTACGAGCAGTACTTC. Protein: CAWSLRGYEQYF. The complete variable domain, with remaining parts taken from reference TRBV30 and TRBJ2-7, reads SQTIHQWPATLVQPVGSPLSLECTVEGTSNPNLYWYRQAAGRGLQLLFYSVGIGQISSEVPQNLSASRPQDRQFILSSKKLLLSDSGFYLCAWSLRGYEQYFGPGTRLTVT.

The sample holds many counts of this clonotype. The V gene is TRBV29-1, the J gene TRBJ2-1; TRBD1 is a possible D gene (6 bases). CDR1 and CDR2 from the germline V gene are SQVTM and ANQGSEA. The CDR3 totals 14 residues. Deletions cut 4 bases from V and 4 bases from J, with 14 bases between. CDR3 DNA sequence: TGCAGCGTTGTGGGCAGGGGTTTTTACAATGAGCAGTTCTTC. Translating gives CSVVGRGFYNEQFF.

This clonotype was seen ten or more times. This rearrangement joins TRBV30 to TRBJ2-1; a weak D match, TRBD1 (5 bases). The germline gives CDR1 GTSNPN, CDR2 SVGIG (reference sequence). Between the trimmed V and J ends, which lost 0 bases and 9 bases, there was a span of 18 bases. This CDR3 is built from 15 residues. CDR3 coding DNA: TGTGCCTGGAGTGTATCAGCGCAGGGTGAGACTGAGCAGTTCTTC. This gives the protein CAWSVSAQGETEQFF.

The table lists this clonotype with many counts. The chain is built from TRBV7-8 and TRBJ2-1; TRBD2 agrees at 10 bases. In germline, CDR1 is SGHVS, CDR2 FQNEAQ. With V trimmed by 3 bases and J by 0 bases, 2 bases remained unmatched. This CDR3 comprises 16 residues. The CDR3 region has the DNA TGTGCCAGCAGCTTTGCTAGCGGGGGCTCCTACAATGAGCAGTTCTTC. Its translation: CASSFASGGSYNEQFF.

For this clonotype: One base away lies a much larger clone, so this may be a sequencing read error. The CDR3 sequence: CASSITRGDGYTF. DNA for the CDR3: TGTGCCAGCAGTATCACACGGGGAGACGGCTACACCTTC. The chain uses TRBV2 and TRBJ1-2; D gene unclear. Germline loops: CDR1 SNHLY, CDR2 FYNNEI. The length of the CDR3 is 13 residues. The V end lost 5 bases, the J end lost 8 bases, and 15 bases lay between the germline ends.

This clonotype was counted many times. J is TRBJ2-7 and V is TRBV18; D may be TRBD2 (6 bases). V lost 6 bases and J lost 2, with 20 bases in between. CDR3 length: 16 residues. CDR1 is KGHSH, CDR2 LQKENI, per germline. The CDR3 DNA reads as TGTGCCAGCTCGTCAGCGGGCGGTCGTACTACCTACGAGCAGTACTTC. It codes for CASSSAGGRTTYEQYF.

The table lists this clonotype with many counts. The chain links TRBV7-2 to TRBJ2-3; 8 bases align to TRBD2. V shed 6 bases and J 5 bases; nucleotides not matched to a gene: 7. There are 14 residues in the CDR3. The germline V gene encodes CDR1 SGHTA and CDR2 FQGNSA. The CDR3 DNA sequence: TGTGCCAGCAGGGACGGGGGGGCTATAGATACGCAGTATTTT. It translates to CASRDGGAIDTQYF.

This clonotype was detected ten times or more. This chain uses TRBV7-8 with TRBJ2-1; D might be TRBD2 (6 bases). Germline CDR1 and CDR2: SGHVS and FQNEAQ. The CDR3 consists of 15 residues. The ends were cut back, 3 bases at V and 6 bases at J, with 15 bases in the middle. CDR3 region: CASSLWTTGGNEQFF. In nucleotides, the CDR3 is TGTGCCAGCAGCTTGTGGACTACTGGGGGCAATGAGCAGTTCTTC.

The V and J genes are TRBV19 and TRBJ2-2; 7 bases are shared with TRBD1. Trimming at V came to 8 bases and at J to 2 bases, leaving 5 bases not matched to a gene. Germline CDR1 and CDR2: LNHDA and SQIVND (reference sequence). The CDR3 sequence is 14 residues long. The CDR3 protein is CASRQGLNTGELFF. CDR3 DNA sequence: TGTGCCAGTCGACAGGGCCTAAACACCGGGGAGCTGTTTTTT.

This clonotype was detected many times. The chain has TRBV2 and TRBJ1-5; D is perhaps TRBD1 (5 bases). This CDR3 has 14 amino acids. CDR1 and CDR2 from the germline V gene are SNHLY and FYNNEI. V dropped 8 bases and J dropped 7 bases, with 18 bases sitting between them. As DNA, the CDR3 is TGTGCCAGCGGGTTAACAGGTGATGGGCAGCCCCAGCATTTT. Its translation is CASGLTGDGQPQHF.

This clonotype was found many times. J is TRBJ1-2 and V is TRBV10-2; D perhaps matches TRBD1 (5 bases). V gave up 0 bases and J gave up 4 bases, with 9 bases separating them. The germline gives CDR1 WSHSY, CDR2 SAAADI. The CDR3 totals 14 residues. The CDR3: CASSESRGTYGYTF. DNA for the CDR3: TGCGCCAGCAGTGAGTCGAGGGGTACCTATGGCTACACCTTC.

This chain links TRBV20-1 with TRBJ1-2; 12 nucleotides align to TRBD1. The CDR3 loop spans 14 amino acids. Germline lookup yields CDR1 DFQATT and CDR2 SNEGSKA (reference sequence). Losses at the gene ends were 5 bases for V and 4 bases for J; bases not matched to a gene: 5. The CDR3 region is CSAGLGQGAYGYTF. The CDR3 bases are TGCAGTGCTGGCTTGGGACAGGGGGCCTATGGCTACACCTTC.

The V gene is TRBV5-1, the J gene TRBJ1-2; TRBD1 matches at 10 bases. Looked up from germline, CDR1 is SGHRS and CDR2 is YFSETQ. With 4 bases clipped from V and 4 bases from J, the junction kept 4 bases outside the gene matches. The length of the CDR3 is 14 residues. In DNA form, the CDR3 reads TGCGCCAGCAGCCCGGGACAGGGGCGCTATGGCTACACCTTC. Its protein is CASSPGQGRYGYTF.

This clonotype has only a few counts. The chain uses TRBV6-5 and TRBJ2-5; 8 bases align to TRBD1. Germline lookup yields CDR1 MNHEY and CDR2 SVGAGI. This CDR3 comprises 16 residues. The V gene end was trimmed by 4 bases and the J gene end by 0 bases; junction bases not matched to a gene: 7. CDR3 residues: CASSSETGVYQETQYF. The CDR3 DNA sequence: TGTGCCAGCAGTTCCGAGACAGGGGTTTACCAAGAGACCCAGTACTTC.

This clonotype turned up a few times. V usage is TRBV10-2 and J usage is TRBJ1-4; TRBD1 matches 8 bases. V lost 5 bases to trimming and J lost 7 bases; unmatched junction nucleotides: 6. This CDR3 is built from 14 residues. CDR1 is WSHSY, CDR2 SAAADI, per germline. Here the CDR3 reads CASSIQGGGEKLFF. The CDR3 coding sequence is TGCGCCAGCAGTATACAGGGGGGCGGTGAAAAACTGTTTTTT.

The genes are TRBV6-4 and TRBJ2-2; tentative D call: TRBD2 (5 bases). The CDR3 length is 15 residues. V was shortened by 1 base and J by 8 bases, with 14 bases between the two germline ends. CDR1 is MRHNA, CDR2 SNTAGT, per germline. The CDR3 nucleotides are TGTGCCAGCAGTGACTACCCTAGCACTGATGGGGAGCTGTTTTTT. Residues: CASSDYPSTDGELFF.

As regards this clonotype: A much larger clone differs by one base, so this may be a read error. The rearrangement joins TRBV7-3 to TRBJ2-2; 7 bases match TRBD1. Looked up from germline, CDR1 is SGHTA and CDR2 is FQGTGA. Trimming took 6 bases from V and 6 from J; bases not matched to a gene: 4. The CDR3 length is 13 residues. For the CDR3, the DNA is TGTGCCAGCAGGTCGCAGGGGGCCGGGGAGCTGTTTTTT. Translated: CASRSQGAGELFF. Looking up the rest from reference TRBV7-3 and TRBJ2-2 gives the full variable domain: GAGVSQTPSNKVTEKGKYVELRCDPISGHTALYWYRQSLGQGPEFLIYFQGTGAADDSGLPNDRFFAVRPEGSVSTLKIQRTERGDSAVYLCASRSQGAGELFFGEGSRLTVL.